The 26 T cell receptor beta chains in this list originate from one sample, sequenced in a study of cytomegalovirus exposure and HLA in healthy donors. The PCR contained 60 Vbeta and 13 Jbeta primers. This table comes from immunoSEQ multiplex PCR, and its TCRdb copy is limited to in-frame clones, with some not included. The profile shows 150,000 or so clones, 64% of them singletons. The sample comprised PBMCs. The receptors shown here come from a woman in her thirties in good health and CMV-seropositive.

The chain carries TRBV7-9 and TRBJ1-2; possibly TRBD1 for D (6 bases). This CDR3 spans 13 amino acids. The V end was cut by 1 base, the J end by 8 bases, with 11 bases between. Germline CDR1 is SEHNR and CDR2 is FQNEAQ (reference sequence). The CDR3 loop reads CASSLGGQEGYTF. The CDR3 DNA reads as TGTGCCAGCAGCTTAGGGGGGCAAGAGGGCTACACCTTC. Combining the CDR3 with reference TRBV7-9 and TRBJ1-2 gives the whole variable domain DTGVSQNPRHKITKRGQNVTFRCDPISEHNRLYWYRQTLGQGPEFLTYFQNEAQLEKSRLLSDRFSAERPKGSFSTLEIQRTEQGDSAMYLCASSLGGQEGYTFGSGTRLTVV.

The rearrangement links TRBV7-3 to TRBJ1-1, with D unclear. V gave up 5 bases and J gave up 0 bases, with 7 bases separating them. CDR1 and CDR2 (germline): SGHTA, FQGTGA. This CDR3 comprises 13 residues. The CDR3 spells CASSQHLNTEAFF. CDR3 nucleotide sequence: TGTGCCAGCAGCCAACACCTGAACACTGAAGCTTTCTTT.

This chain joins TRBV7-9 and TRBJ2-2, with TRBD1 matching over 8 bases. The CDR3 is 16 amino acids. The germline V gene has CDR1 SEHNR and CDR2 FQNEAQ (reference sequence). V gave up 4 bases and J gave up 3 bases; unmatched junction bases: 7. The CDR3 protein is CASSSRGRGDTGELFF. CDR3 sequence (DNA): TGTGCCAGCAGCTCCAGGGGGCGAGGGGACACCGGGGAGCTGTTTTTT.

The chain links TRBV21-1 to TRBJ1-2; the DNA was not used to check the table's D call, TRBD1. TRBV21-1 is marked as a pseudogene. The CDR3 loop spans 15 amino acids. In DNA form, the CDR3 reads TGTGCCAGCAGCAGTCGCCGTCAGGGGGCAGGGGGCTACACCTTC. It codes for CASSSRRQGAGGYTF.

V usage is TRBV29-1 and J usage is TRBJ2-3; D call uncertain. The V end was cut by 3 bases, the J end by 3 bases, with 7 bases between. Germline-derived CDR1 and CDR2 are SQVTM and ANQGSEA. The CDR3 covers 12 residues. The CDR3 loop is CSVDLVTDTQYF. CDR3 DNA sequence: TGCAGCGTTGACCTAGTTACAGATACGCAGTATTTT.

This clone has only a few counts. The chain links TRBV20-1 to TRBJ1-1, with D unclear. The ends were cut back, 3 bases at V and 7 bases at J, with 9 bases in the middle. CDR1 is DFQATT and CDR2 is SNEGSKA in the germline V gene (reference sequence). The CDR3 totals 11 residues. DNA of the CDR3: TGCAGTGCTAGTCCCGAGAGTGAAGCTTTCTTT. It encodes CSASPESEAFF.

The gene calls are TRBV28 and TRBJ1-5; 9 bases agree with TRBD1. CDR1 MDHEN and CDR2 SYDVKM come from the germline V gene. The CDR3 loop spans 15 amino acids. J was trimmed by 4 bases and V by 6 bases; bases with no gene match: 7. The CDR3 protein is CASRNRQGGNQPQHF. CDR3 in DNA: TGTGCCAGCAGAAATCGACAGGGGGGAAATCAGCCCCAGCATTTT.

J is TRBJ2-2 and V is TRBV30; maybe TRBD1 (6 bases). Gene TRBJ1-3 matches the end of the DNA better, so the J call may be wrong. The V gene's germline CDR1 is GTSNPN and CDR2 SVGIG (reference sequence). CDR3 size: 13 residues. CDR3 loop: CAWEDRNGNTIYF. The CDR3 nucleotides are TGTGCCTGGGAGGACAGAAATGGAAACACCATATATTTT.

The chain links TRBV4-1 to TRBJ1-1; D unresolved. Germline V gene data show CDR1 as MGHRA and CDR2 as YSYEKL. Trimming took 8 bases from V and 1 from J, leaving 8 bases between them. The CDR3 spans 12 residues. CDR3 coding DNA: TGCGCCAGCCTCTCGGGGAACACTGAAGCTTTCTTT. Protein: CASLSGNTEAFF.

J is TRBJ2-5 and V is TRBV9; possible D gene TRBD2, 5 bases. CDR1 and CDR2 from the germline V gene are SGDLS and YYNGEE. The germline V and J ends were trimmed by 0 bases and 10 bases, with 16 bases remaining between them. This CDR3 spans 14 amino acids. CDR3 DNA: TGTGCCAGCAGCGTAGAATCGCCCGGGGAAGGCCAGTACTTC. Its translation is CASSVESPGEGQYF.

CDR3 protein: CASSDGMMGGGSSHYEQYF. The CDR3 DNA follows: TGTGCCAGCAGTGATGGAATGATGGGCGGAGGCTCCTCGCACTACGAGCAGTACTTC. This chain connects TRBV6-4 to TRBJ2-7; TRBD2 might be the D (5 bases). Trimming took off 3 bases at V and 3 bases at J, with 27 bases between the two ends. Germline CDR1 is MRHNA and CDR2 is SNTAGT. The CDR3 spans 19 residues.

This clone was seen more than once but under ten times. The V and J genes are TRBV5-1 and TRBJ2-6, with D maybe TRBD1 (6 bases). Germline lookup yields CDR1 SGHRS and CDR2 YFSETQ. The CDR3 runs to 17 residues. The ends were cut back, 0 bases at V and 2 bases at J, with 12 bases in the middle. CDR3 sequence (DNA): TGCGCCAGCAGCTTGGATCAGGGGTGGACTGGGGCCAACGTCCTGACTTTC. Protein product: CASSLDQGWTGANVLTF.

The count of this clone is one. CDR3 in DNA: TGCGCCAGCAGCCAAGATAATAGCGGGGGGGCCGGGTACTTC. Amino acids: CASSQDNSGGAGYF. The genes are TRBV4-1 and TRBJ2-5; 11 bases align to TRBD2. CDR1 and CDR2 from the germline V gene are MGHRA and YSYEKL. The CDR3 covers 14 residues. The junction had 7 bases not matched to a gene; V was cut back by 0 bases and J by 13 bases.

The chain recombines TRBV4-1 with TRBJ2-7; 8 nucleotides agree with TRBD2. Germline assignment: CDR1 MGHRA and CDR2 YSYEKL. The ends lost 4 bases at V and 4 bases at J; junction bases unmatched: 9. The CDR3 loop spans 15 amino acids. Here the CDR3 DNA reads TGCGCCAGCAGCCCGGGGGGGGTTTGGGTTTACGAGCAGTACTTC. Its protein product is CASSPGGVWVYEQYF.

The rearrangement uses TRBV27 and TRBJ1-3; D gene uncertain. Germline loops: CDR1 MNHEY, CDR2 SMNVEV (reference sequence). V was clipped by 2 bases and J by 0 bases, with 5 bases between them. The CDR3 length is 14 residues. The CDR3 sequence is CASSLSYSGNTIYF. CDR3 DNA sequence: TGTGCCAGCAGTTTAAGCTACTCTGGAAACACCATATATTTT.

This rearrangement joins TRBV28 to TRBJ2-7; no reliable D call. The germline V gene encodes CDR1 MDHEN and CDR2 SYDVKM. CDR3 length: 16 residues. V was shortened by 4 bases and J by 2 bases, with 18 bases between the two germline ends. The DNA of the CDR3 is TGTGCCAGCAGTTCCCAGACAATCCGGCGCCCCTACGAGCAGTACTTC. Translating gives CASSSQTIRRPYEQYF.

This clone has only a few counts. This chain joins TRBV28 and TRBJ1-6; TRBD1 matches 8 bases. V lost 6 bases, J lost 7 bases, and 11 bases stayed unmatched. The germline V gene has CDR1 MDHEN and CDR2 SYDVKM. The CDR3 loop spans 16 amino acids. The CDR3 loop reads CASRQQGTGLNSPLHF. The CDR3 DNA sequence: TGTGCCAGCAGGCAACAGGGGACAGGATTGAATTCACCCCTCCACTTT.

The J gene is TRBJ2-1, the V gene TRBV9; D gene uncertain. Germline lookup yields CDR1 SGDLS and CDR2 YYNGEE. This CDR3 has 14 amino acids. V was shortened by 4 bases and J by 4 bases, with 12 bases between the two germline ends. In DNA form, the CDR3 reads TGTGCCAGCAGCCCCCGCGGCATGTACAATGAGCAGTTCTTC. This codes for CASSPRGMYNEQFF.

V usage is TRBV5-4 and J usage is TRBJ2-5; D is possibly TRBD2 (6 bases). The germline V and J ends were trimmed by 4 bases and 2 bases, with 21 bases remaining between them. The CDR3 covers 17 residues. The germline gives CDR1 SGHNT, CDR2 YYREEE (reference sequence). The CDR3 is CASSPLYVSGDQETQYF. The CDR3 region has the DNA TGTGCCAGCAGCCCCTTATATGTTAGCGGAGATCAAGAGACCCAGTACTTC.

J is TRBJ1-2 and V is TRBV9, with a weak D call TRBD1 (6 bases). The CDR3 has 12 amino acids. CDR1 SGDLS and CDR2 YYNGEE come from the germline V gene. Trimming pared 2 bases from V and 6 bases from J, leaving 8 bases between. DNA of the CDR3: TGTGCCAGCAGCGTCAACAGGGATGGCTACACCTTC. Translation: CASSVNRDGYTF.

The chain recombines TRBV10-3 with TRBJ2-3, with 11 bases identical to TRBD2. The CDR3 loop spans 18 amino acids. The germline V gene has CDR1 ENHRY and CDR2 SYGVKD. V was pared by 3 bases and J by 4 bases, with 12 bases of the junction left unmatched. In DNA, the CDR3 is TGTGCCATCAGTGACCCGGGGCTAGCGGGAGGTGTCGCAGATACGCAGTATTTT. Its translation: CAISDPGLAGGVADTQYF.

J is TRBJ2-2 and V is TRBV10-1, with D perhaps matching TRBD2 (6 bases). Germline-derived CDR1 and CDR2 are WNHNN and SYGVQD (reference sequence). Trimming left V 3 bases short and J 5 bases short, with 13 bases between. This CDR3 spans 15 amino acids. As DNA, the CDR3 is TGCGCCAGCAGTGACGGGAGACTAGTTACCGGGGAGCTGTTTTTT. It encodes CASSDGRLVTGELFF.

The chain has TRBV5-1 and TRBJ2-7; 13 bases align to TRBD2. Germline-derived CDR1 and CDR2 are SGHRS and YFSETQ. The V gene end was trimmed by 4 bases and the J gene end by 2 bases; junction bases not matched to a gene: 3. This CDR3 comprises 15 residues. The CDR3 DNA follows: TGCGCCAGCAGCAAGGGGACTAGCGGGACCTACGAGCAGTACTTC. Protein sequence: CASSKGTSGTYEQYF.

The genes are TRBV4-2 and TRBJ1-2, with D perhaps TRBD1 (6 bases). CDR3 size: 17 residues. Trimming pared 1 base from V and 4 bases from J, leaving 19 bases between. Germline CDR1 reads LGHNA; CDR2 reads YNFKEQ. The CDR3 nucleotides are TGTGCCAGCAGCCAAGGTGCCGGGGGGGCAGAAGGCTATGGCTACACCTTC. It specifies CASSQGAGGAEGYGYTF.

This clone was observed a few times. The gene calls are TRBV19 and TRBJ2-5; D might be TRBD2 (6 bases). Trimming stripped 7 bases from V and 5 bases from J, with 14 bases between. The CDR3 is made up of 13 amino acids. The germline V gene encodes CDR1 LNHDA and CDR2 SQIVND (reference sequence). The CDR3 sequence: CASKGRGRETQYF. The CDR3 DNA follows: TGTGCCAGTAAGGGTCGAGGGAGGGAGACCCAGTACTTC.

The gene calls are TRBV18 and TRBJ2-7; D is unresolved. V was shortened by 0 bases and J by 6 bases, with 9 bases between the two germline ends. Germline loops: CDR1 KGHSH, CDR2 LQKENI. The CDR3 length is 13 residues. CDR3 residues: CASSPPGAAEQYF. Written as DNA, the CDR3 is TGTGCCAGCTCACCACCAGGAGCTGCCGAGCAGTACTTC. Using reference TRBV18 and TRBJ2-7 for the parts outside the CDR3, the full variable domain is NAGVMQNPRHLVRRRGQEARLRCSPMKGHSHVYWYRQLPEEGLKFMVYLQKENIIDESGMPKERFSAEFPKEGPSILRIQQVVRGDSAAYFCASSPPGAAEQYFGPGTRLTVT.